The 5 T cell receptor beta chains below were found in one sample sequenced in a study of T cell responses to AZD1222 COVID-19 vaccine. Profiling relied on immunoSEQ multiplex PCR, and the TCRdb table lists in-frame clones only, not all of them. The sample yields around 66,000 clones, around 90% seen once. Here the sequenced sample was peripheral blood, taken 28 days after the second dose of the MenACWY control vaccine. All receptors derive from an adult who received the MenACWY meningococcal vaccine as a control.

This clone was recorded only once. The rearrangement links TRBV30 to TRBJ2-7, with a tentative D call TRBD1 (5 bases). The CDR3 has 13 residues. V lost 5 bases, J lost 0 bases, and 11 bases lay in between. In germline, CDR1 is GTSNPN, CDR2 SVGIG (reference sequence). The CDR3 here is CAWDRGLSYEQYF. CDR3 in DNA: TGTGCCTGGGATAGGGGCCTCTCCTACGAGCAGTACTTC.

V usage is TRBV4-3 and J usage is TRBJ1-1; D is uncertain. V dropped 6 bases and J dropped 0 bases, with 14 bases sitting between them. CDR1 LGHNA and CDR2 YSLEER come from the germline V gene. CDR3 size: 15 residues. The CDR3 region has the DNA TGCGCCAGCAGACCCACCGCGGGGATGAACACTGAAGCTTTCTTT. Translated, it gives CASRPTAGMNTEAFF.

The chain recombines TRBV4-3 with TRBJ2-1; D is perhaps TRBD1 or TRBD2 (5 bases each). V was cut by 3 bases and J by 6 bases, with 12 bases left in between. The V gene's germline CDR1 is LGHNA and CDR2 YSLEER. There are 14 residues in the CDR3. The CDR3 sequence: CASSQGSGSNEQFF. CDR3 coding DNA: TGCGCCAGCAGCCAGGGCTCAGGGAGCAATGAGCAGTTCTTC.

This chain joins TRBV30 and TRBJ1-1, with a possible D match to TRBD1 (6 bases). V gave up 5 bases and J gave up 0 bases, with 10 bases separating them. The CDR3 consists of 13 residues. Germline V lookup: CDR1 GTSNPN, CDR2 SVGIG (reference sequence). CDR3: CAWGRGVNTEAFF. The CDR3 coding sequence is TGTGCCTGGGGGAGGGGGGTGAACACTGAAGCTTTCTTT.

This chain uses TRBV5-4 with TRBJ2-1; D gene unclear. The CDR3 has 14 residues. The V and J ends lost 6 bases and 8 bases respectively, with 18 bases between them. Germline assignment: CDR1 SGHNT and CDR2 YYREEE (reference sequence). The CDR3 DNA sequence: TGTGCCAGCACCTCGCTTCGGCGGCCCCATGAGCAGTTCTTC. Its translation is CASTSLRRPHEQFF. The whole variable domain, filled in from reference TRBV5-4 and TRBJ2-1, reads ETGVTQSPTHLIKTRGQQVTLRCSSQSGHNTVSWYQQALGQGPQFIFQYYREEENGRGNFPPRFSGLQFPNYSSELNVNALELDDSALYLCASTSLRRPHEQFFGPGTRLTVL.